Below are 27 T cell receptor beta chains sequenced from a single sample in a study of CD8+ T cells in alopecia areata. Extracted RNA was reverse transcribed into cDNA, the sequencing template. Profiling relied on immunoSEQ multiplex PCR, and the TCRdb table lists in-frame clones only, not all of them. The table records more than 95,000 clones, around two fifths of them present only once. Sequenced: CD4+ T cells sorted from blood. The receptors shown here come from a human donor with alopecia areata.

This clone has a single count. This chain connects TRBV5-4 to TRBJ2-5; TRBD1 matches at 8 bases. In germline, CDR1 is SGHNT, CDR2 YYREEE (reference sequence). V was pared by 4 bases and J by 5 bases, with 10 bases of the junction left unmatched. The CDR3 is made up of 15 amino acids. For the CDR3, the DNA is TGTGCCAGCAGCCCAGGACAGGGAAAGCGGGAGACCCAGTACTTC. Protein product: CASSPGQGKRETQYF. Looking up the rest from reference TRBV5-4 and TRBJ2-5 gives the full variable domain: ETGVTQSPTHLIKTRGQQVTLRCSSQSGHNTVSWYQQALGQGPQFIFQYYREEENGRGNFPPRFSGLQFPNYSSELNVNALELDDSALYLCASSPGQGKRETQYFGPGTRLLVL.

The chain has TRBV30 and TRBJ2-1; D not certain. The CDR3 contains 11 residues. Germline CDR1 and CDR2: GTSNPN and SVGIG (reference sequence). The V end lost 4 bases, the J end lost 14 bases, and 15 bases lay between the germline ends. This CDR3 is CAWKTGSSEFF. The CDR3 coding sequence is TGTGCCTGGAAAACCGGGTCCTCGGAGTTCTTC. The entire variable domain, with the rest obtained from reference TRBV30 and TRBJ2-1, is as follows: SQTIHQWPATLVQPVGSPLSLECTVEGTSNPNLYWYRQAAGRGLQLLFYSVGIGQISSEVPQNLSASRPQDRQFILSSKKLLLSDSGFYLCAWKTGSSEFFGPGTRLTVL.

This CDR3 is CSASLVSEQYF. The CDR3 DNA follows: TGCAGTGCTAGCCTAGTAAGCGAGCAGTACTTC. The chain has TRBV20-1 and TRBJ2-7; D is unclear. CDR1 is DFQATT and CDR2 is SNEGSKA in the germline V gene (reference sequence). This CDR3 spans 11 amino acids. V was cut by 3 bases and J by 6 bases, with 9 bases left in between.

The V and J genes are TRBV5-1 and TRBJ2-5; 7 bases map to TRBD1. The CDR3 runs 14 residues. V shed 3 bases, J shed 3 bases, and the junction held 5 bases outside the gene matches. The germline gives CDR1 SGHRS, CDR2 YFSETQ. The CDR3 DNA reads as TGCGCCAGCAGCTCGGGACAGCGAAAAGAGACCCAGTACTTC. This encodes CASSSGQRKETQYF.

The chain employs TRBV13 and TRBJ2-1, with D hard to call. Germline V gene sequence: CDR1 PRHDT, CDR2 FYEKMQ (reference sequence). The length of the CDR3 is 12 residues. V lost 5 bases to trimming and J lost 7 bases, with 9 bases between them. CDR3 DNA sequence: TGTGCCAGCAGCCGCAAAAGAAATGAGCAGTTCTTC. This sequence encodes CASSRKRNEQFF.

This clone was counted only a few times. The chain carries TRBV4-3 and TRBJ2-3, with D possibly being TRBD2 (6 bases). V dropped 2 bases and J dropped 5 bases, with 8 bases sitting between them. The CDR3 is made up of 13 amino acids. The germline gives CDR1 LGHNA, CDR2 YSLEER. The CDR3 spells CASSQWREDTQYF. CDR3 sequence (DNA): TGCGCCAGCAGCCAATGGAGGGAAGATACGCAGTATTTT.

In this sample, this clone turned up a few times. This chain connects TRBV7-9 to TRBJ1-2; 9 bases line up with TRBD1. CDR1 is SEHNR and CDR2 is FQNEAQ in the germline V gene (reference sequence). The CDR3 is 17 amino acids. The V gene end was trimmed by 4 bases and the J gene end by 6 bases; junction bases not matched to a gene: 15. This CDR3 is CASSSRSGTGQEDGYTF. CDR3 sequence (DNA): TGTGCCAGCAGCTCACGTTCCGGGACAGGGCAAGAGGATGGCTACACCTTC.

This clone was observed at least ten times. CDR3 nucleotide sequence: TGTGCCAGCTCACAAGGACAGCAAGGGGGCACTGAAGCTTTCTTT. Residues: CASSQGQQGGTEAFF. The chain has TRBV18 and TRBJ1-1, with TRBD1 as a possible D gene (6 bases). The CDR3 length is 15 residues. Per the germline V gene, CDR1 is KGHSH and CDR2 is LQKENI. Trimming shortened V by 4 bases and J by 4 bases, and 16 bases separated the two germline ends.

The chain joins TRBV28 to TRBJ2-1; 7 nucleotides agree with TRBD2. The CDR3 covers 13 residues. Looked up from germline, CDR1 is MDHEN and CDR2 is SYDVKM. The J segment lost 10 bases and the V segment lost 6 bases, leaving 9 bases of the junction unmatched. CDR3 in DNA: TGTGCCAGCAGATCCCCCACTAGCGACGAGCAGTTCTTC. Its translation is CASRSPTSDEQFF.

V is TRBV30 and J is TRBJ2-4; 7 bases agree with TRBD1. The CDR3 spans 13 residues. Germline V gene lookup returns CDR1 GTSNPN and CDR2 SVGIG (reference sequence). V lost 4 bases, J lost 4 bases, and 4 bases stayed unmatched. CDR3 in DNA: TGTGCCTGGATCCCCAGGGGGAAAAACATTCAGTACTTC. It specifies CAWIPRGKNIQYF.

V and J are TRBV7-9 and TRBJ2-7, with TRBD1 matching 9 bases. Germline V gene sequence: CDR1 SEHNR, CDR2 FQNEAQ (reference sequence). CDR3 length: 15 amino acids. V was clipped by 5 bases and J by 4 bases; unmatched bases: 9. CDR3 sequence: CASSTGGGQGYEQYF. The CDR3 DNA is TGTGCCAGCAGCACCGGGGGAGGACAGGGGTACGAGCAGTACTTC.

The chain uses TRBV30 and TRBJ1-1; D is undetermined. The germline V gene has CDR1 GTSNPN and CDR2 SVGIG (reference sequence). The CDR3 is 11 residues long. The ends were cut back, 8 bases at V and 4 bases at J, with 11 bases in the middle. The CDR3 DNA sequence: TGTGCCGTCCAAGTTGGCACTGAAGCTTTCTTT. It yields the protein CAVQVGTEAFF.

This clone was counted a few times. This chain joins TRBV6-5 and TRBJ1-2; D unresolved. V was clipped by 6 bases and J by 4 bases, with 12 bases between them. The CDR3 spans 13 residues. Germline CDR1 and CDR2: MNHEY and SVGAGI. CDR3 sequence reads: CASSQPLGYGYTF. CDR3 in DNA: TGTGCCAGCAGCCAACCTTTGGGCTATGGCTACACCTTC.

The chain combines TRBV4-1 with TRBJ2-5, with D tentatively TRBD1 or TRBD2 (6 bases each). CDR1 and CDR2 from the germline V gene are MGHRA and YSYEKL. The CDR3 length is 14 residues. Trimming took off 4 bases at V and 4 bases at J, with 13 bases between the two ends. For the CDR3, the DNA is TGCGCCAGCAGCCTCCTCGAGGGGGGAGAGACCCAGTACTTC. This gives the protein CASSLLEGGETQYF.

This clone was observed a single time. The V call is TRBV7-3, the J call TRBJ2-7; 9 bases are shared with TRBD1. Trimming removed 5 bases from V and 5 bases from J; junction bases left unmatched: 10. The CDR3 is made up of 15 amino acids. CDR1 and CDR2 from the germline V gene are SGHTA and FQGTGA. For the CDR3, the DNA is TGTGCCAGCAGCAGTGGACAGGGGTCATGGGACGAGCAGTACTTC. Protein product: CASSSGQGSWDEQYF.

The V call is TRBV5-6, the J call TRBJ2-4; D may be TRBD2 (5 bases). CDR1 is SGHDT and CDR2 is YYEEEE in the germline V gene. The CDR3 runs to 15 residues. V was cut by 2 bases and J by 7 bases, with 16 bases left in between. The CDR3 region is CASSFRGGPVNIQYF. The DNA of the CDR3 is TGTGCCAGCAGCTTCCGCGGAGGCCCGGTGAACATTCAGTACTTC.

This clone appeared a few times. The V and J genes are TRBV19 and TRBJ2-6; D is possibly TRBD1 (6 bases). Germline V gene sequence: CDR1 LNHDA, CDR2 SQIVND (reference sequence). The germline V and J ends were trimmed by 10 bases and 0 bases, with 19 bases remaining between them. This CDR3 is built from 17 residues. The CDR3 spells CATASTGPSSGANVLTF. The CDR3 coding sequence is TGTGCCACCGCCTCGACAGGCCCCTCCTCTGGGGCCAACGTCCTGACTTTC.

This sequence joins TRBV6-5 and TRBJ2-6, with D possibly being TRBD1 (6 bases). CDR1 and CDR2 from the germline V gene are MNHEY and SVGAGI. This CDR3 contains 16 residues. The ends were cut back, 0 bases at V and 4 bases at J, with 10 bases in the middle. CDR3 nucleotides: TGTGCCAGCAGTTACTCCGGACAGTCCGGGGCCAACGTCCTGACTTTC. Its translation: CASSYSGQSGANVLTF.

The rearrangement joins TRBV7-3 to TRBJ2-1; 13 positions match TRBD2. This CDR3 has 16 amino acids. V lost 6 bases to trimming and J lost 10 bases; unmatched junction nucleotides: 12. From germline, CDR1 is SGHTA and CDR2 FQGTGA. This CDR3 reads CASSPGLAGSIIEQFF. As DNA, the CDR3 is TGTGCCAGCAGTCCGGGACTAGCGGGGTCTATTATAGAGCAGTTCTTC.

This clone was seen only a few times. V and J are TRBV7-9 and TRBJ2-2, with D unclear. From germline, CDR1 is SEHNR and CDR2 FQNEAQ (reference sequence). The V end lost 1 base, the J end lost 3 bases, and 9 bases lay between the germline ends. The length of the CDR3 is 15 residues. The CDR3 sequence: CASSLVAIDTGELFF. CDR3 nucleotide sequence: TGTGCCAGCAGCTTAGTCGCGATCGACACCGGGGAGCTGTTTTTT.

The CDR3: CASSPGAYEQYF. CDR3 coding DNA: TGCGCCAGCAGCCCGGGGGCCTACGAGCAGTACTTC. The V gene is TRBV5-1, the J gene TRBJ2-7; perhaps TRBD2 as D (6 bases). Trimming pared 4 bases from V and 2 bases from J, leaving 7 bases between. The CDR3 is 12 amino acids. The germline V gene encodes CDR1 SGHRS and CDR2 YFSETQ.

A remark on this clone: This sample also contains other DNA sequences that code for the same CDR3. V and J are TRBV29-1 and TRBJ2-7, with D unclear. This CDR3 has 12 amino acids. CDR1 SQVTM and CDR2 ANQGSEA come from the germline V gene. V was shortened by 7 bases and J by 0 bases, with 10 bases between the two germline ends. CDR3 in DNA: TGCAGCGCTTTGGGCAGCTCCTACGAGCAGTACTTC. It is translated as CSALGSSYEQYF.

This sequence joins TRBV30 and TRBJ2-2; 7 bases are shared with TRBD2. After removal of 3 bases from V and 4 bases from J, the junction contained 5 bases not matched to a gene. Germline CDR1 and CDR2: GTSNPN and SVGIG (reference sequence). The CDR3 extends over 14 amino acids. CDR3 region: CAWRRAGPTGELFF. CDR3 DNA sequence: TGTGCCTGGAGACGAGCGGGACCCACCGGGGAGCTGTTTTTT.

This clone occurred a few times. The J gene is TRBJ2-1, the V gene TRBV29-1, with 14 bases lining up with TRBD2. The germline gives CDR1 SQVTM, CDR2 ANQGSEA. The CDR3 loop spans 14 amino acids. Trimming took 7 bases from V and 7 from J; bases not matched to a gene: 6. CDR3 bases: TGCAGCGCTGGGACTAGCGGGGGTCGAAATGAGCAGTTCTTC. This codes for CSAGTSGGRNEQFF.

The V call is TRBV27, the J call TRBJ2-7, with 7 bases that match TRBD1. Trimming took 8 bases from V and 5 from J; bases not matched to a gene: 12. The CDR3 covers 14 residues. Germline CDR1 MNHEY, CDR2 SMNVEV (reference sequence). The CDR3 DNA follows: TGTGCCAGCCGCGAGACAGGGCGACTAAACGAGCAGTACTTC. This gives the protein CASRETGRLNEQYF.

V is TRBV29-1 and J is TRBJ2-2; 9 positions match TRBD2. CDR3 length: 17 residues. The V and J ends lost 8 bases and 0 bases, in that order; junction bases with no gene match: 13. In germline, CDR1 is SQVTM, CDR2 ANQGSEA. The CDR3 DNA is TGCAGCCCATTAAGGCGGGAGGGAGCAGCGAACACCGGGGAGCTGTTTTTT. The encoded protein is CSPLRREGAANTGELFF.

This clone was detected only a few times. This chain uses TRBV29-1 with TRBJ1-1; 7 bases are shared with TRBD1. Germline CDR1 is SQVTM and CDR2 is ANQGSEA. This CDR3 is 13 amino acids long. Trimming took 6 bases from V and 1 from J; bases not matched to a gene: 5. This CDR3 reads CSVRGQKNTEAFF. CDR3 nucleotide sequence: TGCAGCGTGAGGGGGCAGAAGAACACTGAAGCTTTCTTT.